A selection of T cell receptor beta chains follows, all from one sample in a study of identical twins. MiXCR was run by TCRdb on the 5' RACE reads, yielding one entry per CDR3 protein. The sample holds about 480,000 distinct CDR3 sequences, approximately 15% seen once. This same sample was also taken into another study, of yellow fever vaccine responses in identical twins.

Sequenced: CD4+ T cells sorted from blood. These receptors came from a woman younger than 30 in good health. The CDR3 runs from the conserved cysteine through the conserved F or W. Fields, in order: clone size, J gene, V gene, D gene, CDR3 DNA, CDR3 protein. D genes are given only for firm matches. Rows give clone size only sometimes, using once, few, many, or a class for an expanded clone.

>NA|TRBJ2-1|TRBV10-3|NA
TGTGCCATCAGTGAGTCCTCGACAGCCAAATACAATGAGCAGTTCTTC
CAISESSTAKYNEQFF
>few|TRBJ2-1|TRBV6-5|NA
TGTGCCAGCAGTTACTCGTCCGGGATTGTGCAGTTCTTC
CASSYSSGIVQFF
>few|TRBJ1-4|TRBV20-1|NA
TGCAGTGCTAGAGACCAACAGGGAGAGAATGAAAAACTGTTTTTT
CSARDQQGENEKLFF
>few|TRBJ2-5|TRBV20-1|TRBD2
TGCAGTGCCCTTAGCGGGAGAGGAGAGACCCAGTACTTC
CSALSGRGETQYF
>few|TRBJ1-5|TRBV20-1|NA
TGCAGTGCTAGCTCTAGCAATCAGCCCCAGCATTTT
CSASSSNQPQHF
>many|TRBJ2-3|TRBV12-3/TRBV12-4|NA
TGTGCCAGCAGTCCCCATCCGAGCACAGATACGCAGTATTTT
CASSPHPSTDTQYF
>few|TRBJ2-7|TRBV28|NA
TGTGCCAGCAGTTTATCCACTAGAGGAGGTTACTTC
CASSLSTRGGYF
>NA|TRBJ2-7|TRBV10-3|TRBD2
TGTGCCATCAGTGACGGCGGGGGGACGCGCGAGCAGTACTTC
CAISDGGGTREQYF
>NA|TRBJ2-1|TRBV2|NA
TGTGCCAGCAATCCTGGGGATAAGGTTGGGGTGCAGTTCTTC
CASNPGDKVGVQFF
>NA|TRBJ2-3|TRBV7-9|TRBD2
TGTGCCAGCAGCCGGTTTGTGGGAGGGAGTACAGATACGCAGTATTTT
CASSRFVGGSTDTQYF
>NA|TRBJ2-3|TRBV7-3|TRBD1
TGTGCCAGCAGCTTCGGGGACAGATCGACTAATACGCAGTATTTT
CASSFGDRSTNTQYF
>NA|TRBJ2-7|TRBV6-5|NA
TGTGCCAGCAGTTACACCTTAGCGGATACCTACGAGCAGTACTTC
CASSYTLADTYEQYF
>few|TRBJ1-6|TRBV15|NA
TGTGCCACCAGTCAAAAGGGGGAGAATTCACCCCTCCACTTT
CATSQKGENSPLHF
>NA|TRBJ2-2|TRBV6-4|NA
TGTGCCAGCAGTGACAGCGGCGGGGAGCTGTTTTTT
CASSDSGGELFF
>NA|TRBJ2-3|TRBV27|TRBD2
TGTGCCAGCAGTTTTACCCCTAAGACTAGCGGGAGGGCAGATACGCAGTATTTT
CASSFTPKTSGRADTQYF
>many|TRBJ2-3|TRBV20-1|TRBD2
TGCAGTGCTGGAGCTAGCGGGGGGTCCACAGATACGCAGTATTTT
CSAGASGGSTDTQYF
>few|TRBJ1-1|TRBV5-1|NA
TGCGCCAGCAGCTTGGTCGTCGGGGGGAACACTGAAGCTTTCTTT
CASSLVVGGNTEAFF
>few|TRBJ2-7|TRBV11-2|NA
TGTGCCAGCAGCTTAGTTGGCGGGCGACAGGTAGACGAGCAGTACTTC
CASSLVGGRQVDEQYF
>few|TRBJ2-1|TRBV11-3|TRBD2
TGTGCCAGCAGCCCGACTAGCCGTCATGAGCAGTTCTTC
CASSPTSRHEQFF
>NA|TRBJ2-5|TRBV28|NA
TGTGCCAGCAGTTTTCGGAGCAGGGCGAGAGAGACCCAGTACTTC
CASSFRSRARETQYF
>few|TRBJ2-5|TRBV3-1|TRBD1
TGTGCCAGCAGCCAACGACAGGGTTCGGGAGAGACCCAGTACTTC
CASSQRQGSGETQYF
>few|TRBJ2-1|TRBV12-3/TRBV12-4|NA
TGTGCCAGCAGTCCCAGGACAGACCATTTATACAATGAGCAGTTCTTC
CASSPRTDHLYNEQFF
>NA|TRBJ1-2|TRBV12-3/TRBV12-4|NA
TGTGCCAGCAGTTTACGGGCAGATGGCTACACCTTC
CASSLRADGYTF
>few|TRBJ2-1|TRBV6-1|NA
TGTGCCAGCAGTGAAGCGCCGGGACGAGGTTTC
CASSEAPGRGF
>NA|TRBJ2-4|TRBV29-1|NA
TGCAGCGTTGATCAGGCGGGCCTCGGCATTCAGTACTTC
CSVDQAGLGIQYF
>few|TRBJ2-7|TRBV7-9|NA
TGTGCCAGCAGCTTTAGCGGAATCTACGAGCAGTACTTC
CASSFSGIYEQYF
>few|TRBJ2-3|TRBV20-1|NA
TGCAGTGCTCCAGGTGCGGGGACAGATACGCAGTATTTT
CSAPGAGTDTQYF
>NA|TRBJ2-7|TRBV20-1|NA
TGCAGTGCTAGTCCACAGGGTTTCGAGCAGTACTTC
CSASPQGFEQYF
>few|TRBJ2-2|TRBV7-9|TRBD2
TGTGCCAGCAGCCAGCGGGAGGCCGGGGAGCTGTTTTTT
CASSQREAGELFF
>few|TRBJ2-1|TRBV11-3|NA
TGTGCCAGCAGCTTAGTTAAGGTTAATGAGCAGTTCTTC
CASSLVKVNEQFF
>many|TRBJ1-2|TRBV12-3/TRBV12-4|NA
TGTGCCAGCAGTTCCAGGGTGAATGGCTACACCTTC
CASSSRVNGYTF
>NA|TRBJ1-2|TRBV29-1|NA
TGCAGCGCCCGGGGGTCCTCTTATGGCTACACCTTC
CSARGSSYGYTF
>many|TRBJ2-3|TRBV20-1|TRBD2
TGCAGTGCTAGCGCCGGGACTAGCGGGGTCGATACGCAGTATTTT
CSASAGTSGVDTQYF
>once|TRBJ2-6|TRBV6-1|TRBD2
TGTGCCAGCACCGCTGGGGGGGCTGGGGCCAACGTCCTGACTTTC
CASTAGGAGANVLTF
>NA|TRBJ2-7|TRBV28|TRBD1
TGTGCCAGCAGTCCCGTCCGGACAGGGGTGACGTACTTC
CASSPVRTGVTYF
>NA|TRBJ1-5|TRBV12-3/TRBV12-4|TRBD1
TGTGCCAGCACCCCGCGTGTAGGGACAGGGGGCAATCAGCCCCAGCATTTT
CASTPRVGTGGNQPQHF
>few|TRBJ1-5|TRBV7-2|NA
TGTGCCAGCGGCGAGACAGTGAATAGCAATCAGCCCCAGCATTTT
CASGETVNSNQPQHF
>NA|TRBJ2-1|TRBV29-1|NA
TGCAGCGTGCTTGACAGACGGATTAACAATGAGCAGTTCTTC
CSVLDRRINNEQFF
>NA|TRBJ2-7|TRBV13|TRBD1
TGTGCCAGCAGCTTACAGGGGGTCCTATCCTACGAGCAGTACTTC
CASSLQGVLSYEQYF
>NA|TRBJ1-2|TRBV19|TRBD1
TGTGCCAGTAGTATCGGACAGGGTGCTGGCTACACCTTC
CASSIGQGAGYTF
>NA|TRBJ1-1|TRBV12-3/TRBV12-4|NA
TGTGCCAGCATCCGGGATGGGGCTGAAGCTTTCTTT
CASIRDGAEAFF
>few|TRBJ2-3|TRBV10-3|NA
TGTGCCAGCACGGGGGCAGGGGCCTCCACAGATACGCAGTATTTT
CASTGAGASTDTQYF
>few|TRBJ2-5|TRBV6-1|NA
TGTGCCAGCATACGGAAGGGCGCGGGCGCCCAAGAGACCCAGTACTTC
CASIRKGAGAQETQYF
>NA|TRBJ2-7|TRBV5-5|TRBD1
TGTGCCAGCAGCTCACAGGGGGCCTCCGCCCTCGAGCAGTACTTC
CASSSQGASALEQYF
>many|TRBJ2-1|TRBV6-1|NA
TGTGCCAGCAGAATAAGAAGCGGGTTGGGGAACAATGAGCAGTTCTTC
CASRIRSGLGNNEQFF
>NA|TRBJ1-3|TRBV2|NA
TGTGCCAGCAGTGATGAGCGGGTTGGAAACACCCTATATTTT
CASSDERVGNTLYF
>many|TRBJ2-7|TRBV20-1|NA
TGCTCGGCTGTTTTAGGGCCCGATGGGCAGTACTTC
CSAVLGPDGQYF
>few|TRBJ2-3|TRBV12-3/TRBV12-4|TRBD2
TGTGCCAGCAGTTTTTACACTCCCGGGACTACCACAGATACGCAGTATTTT
CASSFYTPGTTTDTQYF